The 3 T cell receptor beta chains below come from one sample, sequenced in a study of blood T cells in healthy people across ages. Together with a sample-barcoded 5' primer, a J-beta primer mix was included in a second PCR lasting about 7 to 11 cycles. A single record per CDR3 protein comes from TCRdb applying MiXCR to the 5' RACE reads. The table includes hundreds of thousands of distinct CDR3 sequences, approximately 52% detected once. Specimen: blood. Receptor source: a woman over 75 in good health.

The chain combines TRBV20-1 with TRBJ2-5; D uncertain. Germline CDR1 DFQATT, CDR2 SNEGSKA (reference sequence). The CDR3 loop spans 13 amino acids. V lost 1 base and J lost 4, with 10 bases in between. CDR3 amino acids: CSARVISGETQYF. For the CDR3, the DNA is TGCAGTGCTAGAGTCATTTCAGGAGAGACCCAGTACTTC.

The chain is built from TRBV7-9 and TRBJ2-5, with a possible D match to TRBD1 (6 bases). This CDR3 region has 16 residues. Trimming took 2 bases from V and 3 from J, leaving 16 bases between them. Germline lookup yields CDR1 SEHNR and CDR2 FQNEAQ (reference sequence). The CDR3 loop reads CASSLPRDKLKETQYF. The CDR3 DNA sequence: TGTGCCAGCAGCTTACCCAGGGACAAACTGAAAGAGACCCAGTACTTC.

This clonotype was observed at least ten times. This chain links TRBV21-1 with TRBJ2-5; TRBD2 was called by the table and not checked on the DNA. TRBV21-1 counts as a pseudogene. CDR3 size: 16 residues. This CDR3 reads CASSKGAPRGLETQYF. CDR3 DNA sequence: TGTGCCAGCAGCAAAGGTGCCCCGAGAGGGTTAGAGACCCAGTACTTC.